These 15 T cell receptor beta chains were all obtained from the same sample, sequenced in a study of T cell responses to AZD1222 COVID-19 vaccine. Data came from immunoSEQ multiplex PCR; TCRdb stores just in-frame clones and leaves some out. This table has approximately 100,000 clones, approximately 90% appearing once. Sequences were derived from peripheral blood, sampled 28 days after the second AZD1222 dose. The receptors stem from an adult who received the AZD1222 COVID-19 vaccine.

This clone was detected only once. The chain recombines TRBV6-1 with TRBJ1-5, with D tentatively TRBD1 (5 bases). In germline, CDR1 is MNHNS, CDR2 SASEGT. The germline V and J ends were trimmed by 0 bases and 2 bases, with 8 bases remaining between them. The CDR3 totals 15 residues. The CDR3 spells CASSEAMGGNQPQHF. CDR3 coding DNA: TGTGCCAGCAGTGAAGCAATGGGGGGCAATCAGCCCCAGCATTTT.

The chain recombines TRBV11-2 with TRBJ1-4, with D uncertain. CDR3 length equals 15 residues. The V end was cut by 5 bases, the J end by 2 bases, with 12 bases between. CDR1 and CDR2 (germline): SGHAT, FQNNGV. DNA of the CDR3: TGTGCCAGCAGCCTAACCAGCTTTACTAATGAAAAACTGTTTTTT. Translating it yields CASSLTSFTNEKLFF. The full variable domain, its missing parts supplied by reference TRBV11-2 and TRBJ1-4, is EAGVAQSPRYKIIEKRQSVAFWCNPISGHATLYWYQQILGQGPKLLIQFQNNGVVDDSQLPKDRFSAERLKGVDSTLKIQPAKLEDSAVYLCASSLTSFTNEKLFFGSGTQLSVL.

This sequence joins TRBV7-9 and TRBJ1-2; tentative D call: TRBD1 (5 bases). The length of the CDR3 is 14 residues. Trimming left V 1 base short and J 5 bases short, with 11 bases between. From germline, CDR1 is SEHNR and CDR2 FQNEAQ (reference sequence). The CDR3 is CASSLVGSGYGYTF. CDR3 coding DNA: TGTGCCAGCAGCTTAGTCGGCTCAGGGTATGGCTACACCTTC.

The V call is TRBV30, the J call TRBJ2-3; 10 nucleotides align to TRBD2. Losses at the gene ends were 3 bases for V and 1 base for J; bases not matched to a gene: 4. Germline V CDR1 and CDR2: GTSNPN, SVGIG (reference sequence). The CDR3 contains 15 residues. CDR3 sequence: CAWSGLAVGTDTQYF. CDR3 nucleotide sequence: TGTGCCTGGAGCGGACTAGCGGTAGGCACAGATACGCAGTATTTT.

The chain uses TRBV5-6 and TRBJ2-7; no definite D call. The ends were cut back, 0 bases at V and 3 bases at J, with 13 bases in the middle. This CDR3 has 15 residues. From germline, CDR1 is SGHDT and CDR2 YYEEEE. As DNA, the CDR3 is TGTGCCAGCAGCTTGGGTGGCCAGGACCTCTACGAGCAGTACTTC. This codes for CASSLGGQDLYEQYF.

This chain joins TRBV18 and TRBJ2-4, with D unclear. Germline CDR1 is KGHSH and CDR2 is LQKENI. The CDR3 loop spans 15 amino acids. The germline V and J ends were trimmed by 1 base and 4 bases, with 11 bases remaining between them. The CDR3 region has the DNA TGTGCCAGCTCACCACAGGAAGGGCGGAAAAACATTCAGTACTTC. Translation gives CASSPQEGRKNIQYF.

Details on this clone: In the same sample, other DNA sequences code for this CDR3. V usage is TRBV6-5 and J usage is TRBJ2-1; TRBD2 matches at 7 bases. The CDR3 contains 15 residues. Unmatched junction bases numbered 5, after V lost 5 bases and J lost 1 base. CDR1 is MNHEY and CDR2 is SVGAGI in the germline V gene. DNA of the CDR3: TGTGCCAGCAGTCCTAGCGGAGGGTCCTACAATGAGCAGTTCTTC. It codes for CASSPSGGSYNEQFF.

This clone was counted a few times. V is TRBV6-2 or TRBV6-3 and J is TRBJ1-5; D unclear. The V gene lost 6 bases and the J gene lost 5 bases, with 17 bases spanning the gap. In germline, CDR1 is MNHEY, CDR2 SVGEGT. This CDR3 comprises 15 residues. Written as DNA, the CDR3 is TGTGCCAGCAGCCCCCAGGAGGGATCGGATCAGCCCCAGCATTTT. The encoded protein is CASSPQEGSDQPQHF.

The CDR3 loop reads CASSLGTSGRANYEQYF. CDR3 DNA sequence: TGCGCCAGCAGCCTCGGGACTAGCGGGAGGGCCAACTACGAGCAGTACTTC. The chain links TRBV5-1 to TRBJ2-7; the match to TRBD2 covers 16 bases. CDR3 size: 17 residues. J gave up 3 bases and V 4 bases, and 7 bases lay outside the gene matches. From germline, CDR1 is SGHRS and CDR2 YFSETQ.

This chain uses TRBV12-5 with TRBJ1-2; TRBD1 matches at 9 bases. The trim removed 6 bases at V and 5 bases at J, leaving 1 base unmatched. Germline V CDR1 and CDR2: LGHNT, FRNRAP. The CDR3 is made up of 12 amino acids. CDR3 sequence reads: CASGDRGYGYTF. CDR3 DNA sequence: TGTGCTAGTGGGGACAGGGGATATGGCTACACCTTC.

V and J are TRBV7-9 and TRBJ1-1; D uncertain. Trimming stripped 1 base from V and 2 bases from J, with 5 bases between. The V gene's germline CDR1 is SEHNR and CDR2 FQNEAQ (reference sequence). This CDR3 spans 13 amino acids. This chain's CDR3 is CASSLGINTEAFF. The CDR3 DNA reads as TGTGCCAGCAGCTTAGGCATTAACACTGAAGCTTTCTTT.

The CDR3 DNA reads TGCGCCAGCAGCTTGGCTGGGGTCAGATTCTACGAGCAGTACTTC. Its translation is CASSLAGVRFYEQYF. The chain is built from TRBV5-1 and TRBJ2-7, with D unclear. Germline V gene sequence: CDR1 SGHRS, CDR2 YFSETQ. This CDR3 has 15 residues. The V end was cut by 0 bases, the J end by 3 bases, with 13 bases between. The entire variable domain, with the rest obtained from reference TRBV5-1 and TRBJ2-7, is as follows: KAGVTQTPRYLIKTRGQQVTLSCSPISGHRSVSWYQQTPGQGLQFLFEYFSETQRNKGNFPGRFSGRQFSNSRSEMNVSTLELGDSALYLCASSLAGVRFYEQYFGPGTRLTVT.

The V and J genes are TRBV19 and TRBJ2-1, with TRBD2 identical over 11 bases. V was pared by 3 bases and J by 7 bases, with 11 bases of the junction left unmatched. CDR3 length equals 17 residues. Germline CDR1 and CDR2: LNHDA and SQIVND (reference sequence). CDR3 nucleotides: TGTGCCAGTAGTATCCGACTAGCGGGATCATTAACTAATGAGCAGTTCTTC. It encodes CASSIRLAGSLTNEQFF.

The gene calls are TRBV18 and TRBJ2-1, with 12 bases identical to TRBD2. V was clipped by 3 bases and J by 9 bases; unmatched bases: 3. This CDR3 has 14 amino acids. Germline CDR1 reads KGHSH; CDR2 reads LQKENI. CDR3 in amino acids: CASSPPGLAGEQFF. The CDR3 nucleotides read TGTGCCAGCTCACCTCCGGGACTAGCGGGTGAGCAGTTCTTC. The complete variable domain, with remaining parts taken from reference TRBV18 and TRBJ2-1, reads NAGVMQNPRHLVRRRGQEARLRCSPMKGHSHVYWYRQLPEEGLKFMVYLQKENIIDESGMPKERFSAEFPKEGPSILRIQQVVRGDSAAYFCASSPPGLAGEQFFGPGTRLTVL.

This chain connects TRBV2 to TRBJ1-2; 8 bases align to TRBD1. This CDR3 is built from 14 residues. The V and J ends lost 2 bases and 6 bases, in that order; junction bases with no gene match: 5. From germline, CDR1 is SNHLY and CDR2 FYNNEI. DNA for the CDR3: TGTGCCAGCAGTGAACGTCAGGGGGCGGATGGCTACACCTTC. Amino acids: CASSERQGADGYTF.